These T cell receptor beta chains were read from a single sample in a study of neoadjuvant anti-PD-1 for oral cavity cancer. The repertoire was sequenced with immunoSEQ multiplex PCR; TCRdb's copy has only in-frame clones and lacks some. The table includes 75,000 or so clones, more than 80% detected once. Source: PBMCs, taken before nivolumab (anti-PD-1) treatment. These receptors were collected from a person between 40 and 85 years old with oral cavity squamous cell carcinoma. The CDR3 runs from the conserved cysteine through the conserved F or W. The D gene is left open where the match is weak. Size tells how often a clone was seen (once, few, many) or the class of an expanded clone, and some rows leave it out.

clone_size j_call d_call v_call cdr3_nt cdr3_aa
. TRBJ2-7 . TRBV6-1 TGTGCCAGCATAAATCGGGTGAACTCCTACGAGCAGTACTTC CASINRVNSYEQYF
. TRBJ2-1 TRBD1 TRBV5-1 TGCGCCAGCAGCACTGGACAGGGGAATCCGTTCTTC CASSTGQGNPFF
. TRBJ1-1 . TRBV30 TGTGCCTGGAGGGGGGGGATGAACACTGAAGCTTTCTTT CAWRGGMNTEAFF
medium-sized TRBJ1-1 . TRBV6-5 TGTGCCAGCAGGGCGACAGGGAACACTGAAGCTTTCTTT CASRATGNTEAFF
. TRBJ1-5 . TRBV6-6 TGTGCCAGCAGGGAGACGGGGTATAGCAATCAGCCCCAGCATTTT CASRETGYSNQPQHF
. TRBJ2-3 . TRBV5-8 TGTGCCAGCAGCCCGGTAGGGGGTCCCACAGATACGCAGTATTTT CASSPVGGPTDTQYF
. TRBJ1-1 . TRBV7-2 TGTGCCAGCAGCCTACAGTACTACACTGAAGCTTTCTTT CASSLQYYTEAFF
. TRBJ2-3 . TRBV30 TGTGCCTGCGCTAGCACAGATACGCAGTATTTT CACASTDTQYF
. TRBJ1-4 TRBD1 TRBV5-6 TGTGCCAGCAGCTTGATCGGACAGGGAATTGATGAAAAACTGTTTTTT CASSLIGQGIDEKLFF
. TRBJ2-6 . TRBV9 TGTGCCAGCAGCGTAGGATTGGGAGCTGGGGCCAACGTCCTGACTTTC CASSVGLGAGANVLTF
. TRBJ2-4 . TRBV29-1 TGCAGCGTTGCATCCCCTCGGACAGAAAACATTCAGTACTTC CSVASPRTENIQYF
. TRBJ2-3 TRBD2 TRBV4-1 TGCGCCAGCAGCCAAGCGTATGAGCGGGAGACGTATTTT CASSQAYERETYF
few TRBJ1-4 . TRBV7-8 TGTGCCAGCAGCTTAGCGGGGGGAAGGACTAATGAAAAACTGTTTTTT CASSLAGGRTNEKLFF
. TRBJ2-6 TRBD1 TRBV9 TGTGCCAGCAGCGTAAGAGACAGGGCCCTAGGCTATGGGGCCAACGTCCTGACTTTC CASSVRDRALGYGANVLTF
. TRBJ2-1 . TRBV11-2 TGTGCCAGCAGCCCAGGGACTTACTCCTACAATGAGCAGTTCTTC CASSPGTYSYNEQFF
. TRBJ2-5 . TRBV28 TGTGCCAGCAGTTTAGGAGGTCGTACACAAGAGACCCAGTACTTC CASSLGGRTQETQYF
. TRBJ1-2 TRBD1 TRBV2 TGTGCCAGCAGTGAAGAGGCCTCAGGGGGATCTTACTATGGCTACACCTTC CASSEEASGGSYYGYTF
. TRBJ1-5 TRBD1 TRBV6-6 TGTGCCAGCAGACCGGGACAGCAATATAGCAATCAGCCCCAGCATTTT CASRPGQQYSNQPQHF
. TRBJ2-3 . TRBV10-2 TGCGCCAGCAGTGATATCGCAGATACGCAGTATTTT CASSDIADTQYF
. TRBJ1-5 . TRBV10-2 TGCGCCAGCAGTGAATGGGGTTCCAATCAGCCCCAGCATTTT CASSEWGSNQPQHF
. TRBJ2-2 . TRBV7-3 TGTGCCAGCAGCTTAATGAGGGTGGAGGGACTCGGGGAGCTGTTTTTT CASSLMRVEGLGELFF
few TRBJ2-6 . TRBV2 TGTGCCAGCAGTGAAGAGTTCGCGTGGACAACTGGGGCCAACGTCCTGACTTTC CASSEEFAWTTGANVLTF
. TRBJ2-7 TRBD1 TRBV19 TGTGCCAGTAGGAAATCGACAGGGGCCCCCTACGAGCAGTACTTC CASRKSTGAPYEQYF
once TRBJ2-1 . TRBV5-1 TGCGCCAGCAGCTCGGATACGGGGCCGTATAGATTAACGGAGATCGGGAATGAGCAGTTCTTC CASSSDTGPYRLTEIGNEQFF
. TRBJ2-5 TRBD2 TRBV4-2 TGTGCCAGCAGCCAAGAGGGTAGCGGGACCGAGACCCAGTACTTC CASSQEGSGTETQYF
once TRBJ1-1 TRBD1 TRBV5-1 TGCGCCAGCAGCTTGACCGACAGGGATTTTTCTGAAGCTTTCTTT CASSLTDRDFSEAFF
. TRBJ2-1 TRBD1 TRBV5-1 TGCGCCAGCAGCTCTGGACAGGGTTCCTACAATGAGCAGTTCTTC CASSSGQGSYNEQFF
. TRBJ1-2 TRBD1 TRBV19 TGTGCCAGTAGTCCTAGCGGAGGGGGCTCTGGCTACACCTTC CASSPSGGGSGYTF
few TRBJ2-5 . TRBV10-3 TGTGCCATCAGTGAGTCGGCGGGGGCCCCGACCCAGTACTTC CAISESAGAPTQYF
once TRBJ2-2 . TRBV6-5 TGTGCCAGCAGTTACACGAACACCGGGGAGCTGTTTTTT CASSYTNTGELFF
. TRBJ1-1 . TRBV5-6 TGTGCCAGCAGCTGGGGACCGAAGAACACTGAAGCTTTCTTT CASSWGPKNTEAFF
once TRBJ1-1 . TRBV9 TGTGCCAGCAGCGTAGAAGGACACCCGGGGACTGAAGCTTTCTTT CASSVEGHPGTEAFF
. TRBJ1-2 . TRBV7-8 TGTGCCAGCAGCTCCAGGGCACAGGGCGAGGGGCTTAACTATGGCTACACCTTC CASSSRAQGEGLNYGYTF
. TRBJ2-3 TRBD1 TRBV5-1 TGCGCCAGCAGCCCCTTGTCAGGGGGACGAAGCACAGATACGCAGTATTTT CASSPLSGGRSTDTQYF
. TRBJ2-7 TRBD2 TRBV5-6 TGTGCCAGCAGGGCTAGCGGGGATTACGAGCAGTACTTC CASRASGDYEQYF
. TRBJ2-3 . TRBV7-9 TGTGCCAGCAGCTTAGGCAATAGCAGGGATACGCAGTATTTT CASSLGNSRDTQYF